The next 21 T cell receptor beta chains were all read from a single sample in a study of cytomegalovirus exposure and HLA in healthy donors. The PCR was carried out with 60 Vbeta primers and 13 Jbeta primers. Assay used: immunoSEQ multiplex PCR; TCRdb lists only in-frame clones, some missing. The sample consists of a few hundred thousand clones, over 60% of them appearing once. The specimen sequenced was PBMCs. These receptors were obtained from a man in his forties or fifties in good health and CMV-seronegative.

Remarks on this clone: In the same sample, other DNA sequences code for this CDR3. The rearrangement links TRBV28 to TRBJ1-1, with 8 bases identical to TRBD1. The CDR3 sequence is 14 residues long. Trimming cost V 2 bases and J 5 bases; bases outside gene matches: 4. Germline V lookup: CDR1 MDHEN, CDR2 SYDVKM. CDR3 sequence: CASSLQGAGTEAFF. The CDR3 DNA reads as TGTGCCAGCAGTTTACAGGGGGCTGGAACTGAAGCTTTCTTT. The full variable domain, with the rest looked up from reference TRBV28 and TRBJ1-1, is DVKVTQSSRYLVKRTGEKVFLECVQDMDHENMFWYRQDPGLGLRLIYFSYDVKMKEKGDIPEGYSVSREKKERFSLILESASTNQTSMYLCASSLQGAGTEAFFGQGTRLTVV.

The chain recombines TRBV7-3 with TRBJ2-5; TRBD2 agrees at 10 bases. Germline CDR1 is SGHTA and CDR2 is FQGTGA. This CDR3 has 15 residues. V lost 2 bases and J lost 5; bases outside the gene matches: 5. The CDR3 is CASSLGLAGDETQYF. As DNA, the CDR3 is TGTGCCAGCAGCTTAGGGCTAGCGGGAGACGAGACCCAGTACTTC.

The chain links TRBV7-9 to TRBJ1-1; D may be TRBD1 (6 bases). The germline gives CDR1 SEHNR, CDR2 FQNEAQ (reference sequence). There are 15 residues in the CDR3. V was cut by 5 bases and J by 2 bases, with 15 bases left in between. CDR3 in amino acids: CASSQQGVVNTEAFF. As DNA, the CDR3 is TGTGCCAGCAGCCAACAGGGTGTGGTTAACACTGAAGCTTTCTTT.

This clone was seen a single time. The chain carries TRBV27 and TRBJ2-1; the D gene is possibly TRBD2 (6 bases). The CDR3 has 11 amino acids. The germline V gene has CDR1 MNHEY and CDR2 SMNVEV (reference sequence). The V gene lost 8 bases and the J gene lost 5 bases, with 7 bases spanning the gap. The chain's CDR3 is CASGGNNEQFF. For the CDR3, the DNA is TGTGCCAGCGGAGGGAACAATGAGCAGTTCTTC.

This clone was detected only a few times. CDR3: CASSQAASQPQHF. The CDR3 DNA sequence: TGCGCCAGCAGCCAAGCGGCTAGTCAGCCCCAGCATTTT. This chain connects TRBV4-3 to TRBJ1-5, with D uncertain. CDR1 and CDR2 (germline): LGHNA, YSLEER. V was trimmed by 1 base and J by 6 bases, leaving 7 bases between them. This CDR3 spans 13 amino acids.

The rearrangement joins TRBV7-3 to TRBJ2-3; TRBD2 agrees at 7 bases. The length of the CDR3 is 13 residues. V trimming: 5 bases; J trimming: 7 bases; junction bases outside the gene matches: 6. Germline V CDR1 and CDR2: SGHTA, FQGTGA. CDR3 sequence: CASSATSEHTQYF. The CDR3 DNA sequence: TGTGCCAGCAGCGCTACTAGCGAACATACGCAGTATTTT.

V usage is TRBV28 and J usage is TRBJ1-5; 8 bases fit TRBD1. Germline CDR1 reads MDHEN; CDR2 reads SYDVKM. V lost 4 bases to trimming and J lost 4 bases; unmatched junction nucleotides: 6. The CDR3 loop spans 15 amino acids. CDR3 sequence: CASSSWTGRNQPQHF. DNA of the CDR3: TGTGCCAGCAGTTCTTGGACAGGGAGGAATCAGCCCCAGCATTTT.

The chain employs TRBV5-4 and TRBJ1-2, with 7 bases lining up with TRBD1. The V gene end was trimmed by 2 bases and the J gene end by 6 bases; junction bases not matched to a gene: 10. The CDR3 extends over 15 amino acids. Germline loops: CDR1 SGHNT, CDR2 YYREEE (reference sequence). CDR3 nucleotides: TGTGCCAGCAGCTTCCGGGACAGAATACCGAATGGCTACACCTTC. It translates to CASSFRDRIPNGYTF.

V and J are TRBV2 and TRBJ2-5; D perhaps matches TRBD2 (6 bases). The CDR3 extends over 14 amino acids. Germline CDR1 reads SNHLY; CDR2 reads FYNNEI. V lost 5 bases and J 4 bases, leaving 14 bases between the germline ends. The CDR3 sequence is CASSSGLPRETQYF. DNA for the CDR3: TGTGCCAGCAGTTCCGGACTACCAAGAGAGACCCAGTACTTC.

The chain employs TRBV27 and TRBJ2-1; a weak D match, TRBD2 (6 bases). Looked up from germline, CDR1 is MNHEY and CDR2 is SMNVEV (reference sequence). The V and J ends lost 4 bases and 6 bases respectively, with 13 bases between them. The CDR3 spans 14 residues. In DNA form, the CDR3 reads TGTGCCAGCAGTTCGGCGGGACTGGGCAATGAGCAGTTCTTC. Translation gives CASSSAGLGNEQFF.

This clone has more than one count but fewer than ten. The rearrangement joins TRBV11-2 to TRBJ2-1, with TRBD2 matching over 9 bases. The CDR3 contains 13 residues. Per germline, CDR1 SGHAT and CDR2 FQNNGV. The V segment lost 6 bases and the J segment 7 bases; nucleotides outside the gene matches: 4. DNA for the CDR3: TGTGCCAGCAGGTCGGGACTAGCAAATGAGCAGTTCTTC. It yields the protein CASRSGLANEQFF. Based on the CDR3 plus reference TRBV11-2 and TRBJ2-1, the full variable domain is EAGVAQSPRYKIIEKRQSVAFWCNPISGHATLYWYQQILGQGPKLLIQFQNNGVVDDSQLPKDRFSAERLKGVDSTLKIQPAKLEDSAVYLCASRSGLANEQFFGPGTRLTVL.

The rearrangement joins TRBV6-1 to TRBJ2-1; tentatively, D is TRBD1 (6 bases). The CDR3 extends over 15 amino acids. The germline V gene encodes CDR1 MNHNS and CDR2 SASEGT. V lost 6 bases to trimming and J lost 8 bases, with 20 bases between them. CDR3: CASRQGHLQSDEQFF. The CDR3 nucleotides are TGTGCCAGCAGGCAGGGACACCTACAAAGCGATGAGCAGTTCTTC.

The chain combines TRBV5-1 with TRBJ2-5; D is possibly TRBD1 (6 bases). Germline CDR1 reads SGHRS; CDR2 reads YFSETQ. The CDR3 covers 15 residues. V was clipped by 1 base and J by 5 bases, with 15 bases between them. In DNA, the CDR3 is TGCGCCAGCAGCTTGACGGGTCCGAGGGGGGAGACCCAGTACTTC. Translated, it gives CASSLTGPRGETQYF. Variable domain in full (rest from reference TRBV5-1 and TRBJ2-5): KAGVTQTPRYLIKTRGQQVTLSCSPISGHRSVSWYQQTPGQGLQFLFEYFSETQRNKGNFPGRFSGRQFSNSRSEMNVSTLELGDSALYLCASSLTGPRGETQYFGPGTRLLVL.

The chain links TRBV28 to TRBJ2-3, with 9 bases aligning to TRBD1. Germline loops: CDR1 MDHEN, CDR2 SYDVKM. The CDR3 runs 22 residues. Trimming cost V 6 bases and J 0 bases; bases outside gene matches: 25. In DNA form, the CDR3 reads TGTGCCAGCAGGGGACAGGGTGGAAAGCGGACACCCTTTTCCTCTAGCACAGATACGCAGTATTTT. Translating it yields CASRGQGGKRTPFSSSTDTQYF. The full variable domain, rest sourced from reference TRBV28 and TRBJ2-3, is DVKVTQSSRYLVKRTGEKVFLECVQDMDHENMFWYRQDPGLGLRLIYFSYDVKMKEKGDIPEGYSVSREKKERFSLILESASTNQTSMYLCASRGQGGKRTPFSSSTDTQYFGPGTRLTVL.

CDR3 loop: CASSGTSSYNEQFF. The CDR3 nucleotides read TGTGCCTCTTCCGGGACTAGCTCCTACAATGAGCAGTTCTTC. The chain joins TRBV30 to TRBJ2-1, with 8 positions matching TRBD2. CDR3 length equals 14 residues. Losses at the gene ends were 7 bases for V and 0 bases for J; bases not matched to a gene: 5. The germline V gene encodes CDR1 GTSNPN and CDR2 SVGIG (reference sequence).

This rearrangement joins TRBV4-2 to TRBJ2-1, with a possible D match to TRBD2 (5 bases). Germline values: CDR1 LGHNA, CDR2 YNFKEQ. V lost 3 bases to trimming and J lost 9 bases, with 15 bases between them. CDR3 length: 14 residues. CDR3 DNA: TGTGCCAGCAGCCATGACCCCGAGCGGAGTGAGCAGTTCTTC. It specifies CASSHDPERSEQFF.

The chain employs TRBV19 and TRBJ2-6; TRBD2 matches at 8 bases. This CDR3 is built from 18 residues. Per the germline V gene, CDR1 is LNHDA and CDR2 is SQIVND (reference sequence). Trimming took 7 bases from V and 3 from J; bases not matched to a gene: 14. CDR3: CASISTHRGGLGANVLTF. The CDR3 DNA reads TGTGCCAGTATTTCCACCCACCGGGGGGGGCTTGGGGCCAACGTCCTGACTTTC.

The chain uses TRBV7-8 and TRBJ1-2; D is possibly TRBD1 (5 bases). Germline lookup yields CDR1 SGHVS and CDR2 FQNEAQ. The CDR3 is made up of 16 amino acids. Deletions cut 3 bases from V and 3 bases from J, with 17 bases between. CDR3 loop: CASSLPRAGRDYGYTF. Here the CDR3 DNA reads TGTGCCAGCAGCTTGCCCAGGGCAGGGAGGGACTATGGCTACACCTTC.

This clone came up once. The CDR3, as DNA: TGTGCCAGCAGCTTAGATAGGGGGGGCTCCTACAATGAGCAGTTCTTC. Amino acids: CASSLDRGGSYNEQFF. The chain has TRBV7-6 and TRBJ2-1, with TRBD2 as a possible D gene (7 bases). Germline assignment: CDR1 SGHVS and CDR2 FNYEAQ. The CDR3 runs to 16 residues. The V end was cut by 1 base, the J end by 0 bases, with 10 bases between.

This chain connects TRBV6-5 to TRBJ1-1; D is perhaps TRBD1 (5 bases). Per the germline V gene, CDR1 is MNHEY and CDR2 is SVGAGI. Trimming cost V 2 bases and J 0 bases, with 7 bases left between them. This CDR3 has 14 amino acids. DNA for the CDR3: TGTGCCAGCAGTTACGACAGCATGAACACTGAAGCTTTCTTT. The encoded protein is CASSYDSMNTEAFF.

This clone has a handful of counts. The rearrangement joins TRBV5-1 to TRBJ1-1; 7 bases are shared with TRBD1. Germline CDR1 SGHRS, CDR2 YFSETQ. V gave up 5 bases and J gave up 11 bases; unmatched junction bases: 18. The CDR3 totals 15 residues. CDR3: CASSWTGTVITSAFF. As DNA, the CDR3 is TGCGCCAGCAGTTGGACAGGCACGGTGATTACGTCGGCTTTCTTT.